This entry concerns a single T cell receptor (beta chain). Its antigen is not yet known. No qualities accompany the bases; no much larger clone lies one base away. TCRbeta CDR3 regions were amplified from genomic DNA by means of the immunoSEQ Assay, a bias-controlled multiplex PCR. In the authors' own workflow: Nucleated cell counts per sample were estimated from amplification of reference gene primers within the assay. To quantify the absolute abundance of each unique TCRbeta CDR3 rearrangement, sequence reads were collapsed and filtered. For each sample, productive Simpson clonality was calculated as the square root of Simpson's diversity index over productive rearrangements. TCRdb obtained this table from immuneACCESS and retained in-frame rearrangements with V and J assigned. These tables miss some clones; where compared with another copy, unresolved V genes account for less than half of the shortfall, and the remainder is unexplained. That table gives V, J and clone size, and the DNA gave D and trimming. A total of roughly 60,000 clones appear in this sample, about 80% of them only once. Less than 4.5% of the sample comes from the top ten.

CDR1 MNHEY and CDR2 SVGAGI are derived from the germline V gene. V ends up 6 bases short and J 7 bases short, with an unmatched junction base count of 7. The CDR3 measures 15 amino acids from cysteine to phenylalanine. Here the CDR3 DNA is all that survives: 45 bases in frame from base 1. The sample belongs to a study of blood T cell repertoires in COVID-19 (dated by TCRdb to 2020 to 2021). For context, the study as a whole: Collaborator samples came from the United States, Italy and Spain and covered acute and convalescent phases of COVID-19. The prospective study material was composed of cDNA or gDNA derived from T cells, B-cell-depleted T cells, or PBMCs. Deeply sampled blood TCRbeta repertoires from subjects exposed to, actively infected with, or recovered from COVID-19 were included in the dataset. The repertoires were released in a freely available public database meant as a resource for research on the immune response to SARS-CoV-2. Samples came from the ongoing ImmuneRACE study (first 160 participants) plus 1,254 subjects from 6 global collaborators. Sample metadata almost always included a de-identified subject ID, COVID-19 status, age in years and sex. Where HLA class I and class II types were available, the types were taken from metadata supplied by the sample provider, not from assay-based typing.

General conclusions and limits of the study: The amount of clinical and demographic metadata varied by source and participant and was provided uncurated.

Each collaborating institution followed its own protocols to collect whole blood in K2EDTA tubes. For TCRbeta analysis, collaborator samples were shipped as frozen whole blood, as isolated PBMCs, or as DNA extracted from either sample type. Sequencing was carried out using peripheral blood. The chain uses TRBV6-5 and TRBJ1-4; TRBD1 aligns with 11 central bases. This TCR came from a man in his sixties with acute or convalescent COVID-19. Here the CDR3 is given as CASRDRDRGFEKLFF. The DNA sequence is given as TGTGCCAGCAGAGACAGGGACAGGGGGTTTGAAAAACTGTTTTTT.